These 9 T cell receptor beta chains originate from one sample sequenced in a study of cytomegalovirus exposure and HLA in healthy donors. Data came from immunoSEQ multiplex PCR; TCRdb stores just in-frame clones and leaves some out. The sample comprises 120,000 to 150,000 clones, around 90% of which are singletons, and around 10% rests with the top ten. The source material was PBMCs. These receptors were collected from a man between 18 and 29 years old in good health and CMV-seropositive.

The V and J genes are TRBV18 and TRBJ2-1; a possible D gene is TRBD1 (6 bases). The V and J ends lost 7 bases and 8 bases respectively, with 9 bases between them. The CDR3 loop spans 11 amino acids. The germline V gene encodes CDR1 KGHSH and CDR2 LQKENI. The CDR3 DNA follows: TGTGCCAGCTTAGCAGGGGATGAGCAGTTCTTC. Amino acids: CASLAGDEQFF.

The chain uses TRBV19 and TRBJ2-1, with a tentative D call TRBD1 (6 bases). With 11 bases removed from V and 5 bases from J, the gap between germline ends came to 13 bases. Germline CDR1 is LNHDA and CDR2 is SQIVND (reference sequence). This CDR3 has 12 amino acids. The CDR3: CAAVGANNEQFF. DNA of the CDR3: TGTGCCGCTGTGGGGGCAAACAATGAGCAGTTCTTC. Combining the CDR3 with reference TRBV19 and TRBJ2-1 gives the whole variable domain DGGITQSPKYLFRKEGQNVTLSCEQNLNHDAMYWYRQDPGQGLRLIYYSQIVNDFQKGDIAEGYSVSREKKESFPLTVTSAQKNPTAFYLCAAVGANNEQFFGPGTRLTVL.

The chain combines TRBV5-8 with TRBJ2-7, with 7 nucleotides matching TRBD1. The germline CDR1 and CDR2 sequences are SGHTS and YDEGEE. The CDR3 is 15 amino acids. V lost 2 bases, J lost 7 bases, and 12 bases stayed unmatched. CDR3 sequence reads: CASSLEGQREMEQYF. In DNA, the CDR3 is TGTGCCAGCAGCTTAGAGGGACAGAGGGAGATGGAGCAGTACTTC.

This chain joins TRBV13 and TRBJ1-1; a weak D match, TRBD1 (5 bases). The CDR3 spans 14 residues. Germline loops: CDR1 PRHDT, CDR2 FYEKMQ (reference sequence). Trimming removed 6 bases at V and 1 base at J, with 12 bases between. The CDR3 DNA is TGTGCCAGCAGACGCGGGGGGGAGAACACTGAAGCTTTCTTT. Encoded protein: CASRRGGENTEAFF.

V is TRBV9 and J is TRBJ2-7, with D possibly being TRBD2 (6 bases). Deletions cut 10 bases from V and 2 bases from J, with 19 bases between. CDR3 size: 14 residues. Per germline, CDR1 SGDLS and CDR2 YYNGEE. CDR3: CAGPRFGGAYEQYF. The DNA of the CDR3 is TGTGCCGGCCCACGATTCGGAGGGGCCTACGAGCAGTACTTC.

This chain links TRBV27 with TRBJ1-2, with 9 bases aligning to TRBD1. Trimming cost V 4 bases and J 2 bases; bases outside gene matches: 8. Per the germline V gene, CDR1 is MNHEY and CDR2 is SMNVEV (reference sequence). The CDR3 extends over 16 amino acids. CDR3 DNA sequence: TGTGCCAGCAGTTCGCCCCGGACAGGGGCCAACTATGGCTACACCTTC. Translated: CASSSPRTGANYGYTF.

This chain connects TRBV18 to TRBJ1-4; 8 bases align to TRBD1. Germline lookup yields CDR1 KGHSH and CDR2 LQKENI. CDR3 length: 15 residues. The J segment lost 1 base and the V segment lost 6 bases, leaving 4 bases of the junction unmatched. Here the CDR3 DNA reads TGTGCCAGCTCCCGCGGACAGGGAACTAATGAAAAACTGTTTTTT. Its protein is CASSRGQGTNEKLFF.

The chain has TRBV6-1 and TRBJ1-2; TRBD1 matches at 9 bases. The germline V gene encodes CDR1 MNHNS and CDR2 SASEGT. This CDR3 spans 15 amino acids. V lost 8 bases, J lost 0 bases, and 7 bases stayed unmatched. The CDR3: CASSYRGLANYGYTF. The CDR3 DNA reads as TGTGCCAGCTCTTACAGGGGGCTAGCTAACTATGGCTACACCTTC.

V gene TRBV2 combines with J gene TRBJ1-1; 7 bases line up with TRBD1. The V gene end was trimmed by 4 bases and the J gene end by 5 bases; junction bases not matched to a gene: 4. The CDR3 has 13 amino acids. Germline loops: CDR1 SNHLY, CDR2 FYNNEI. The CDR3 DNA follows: TGTGCCAGCAGTGTCTCGGGACAGACTGAAGCTTTCTTT. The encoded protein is CASSVSGQTEAFF.